A single sample is the source of the 27 T cell receptor beta chains below, sequenced in a study of cytomegalovirus exposure and HLA in healthy donors. Some clones are missing from TCRdb's copy, which holds only in-frame ones; the method was immunoSEQ multiplex PCR. The sample records 150,000 to 200,000 clones, more than 80% being singletons. Sequencing was done on a sample of PBMCs. The receptors stem from a man in his late teens or twenties in good health and CMV-seropositive.

The chain recombines TRBV7-9 with TRBJ1-2; 7 nucleotides align to TRBD1. J lost 4 bases, V lost 5 bases, and 7 bases had no gene match. There are 14 residues in the CDR3. The germline V gene has CDR1 SEHNR and CDR2 FQNEAQ (reference sequence). In DNA form, the CDR3 reads TGTGCCAGCAGCACACAGACAGGGCGCTATGGCTACACCTTC. Amino acids: CASSTQTGRYGYTF. Complete variable domain (other parts from reference TRBV7-9 and TRBJ1-2): DTGVSQNPRHKITKRGQNVTFRCDPISEHNRLYWYRQTLGQGPEFLTYFQNEAQLEKSRLLSDRFSAERPKGSFSTLEIQRTEQGDSAMYLCASSTQTGRYGYTFGSGTRLTVV.

The chain employs TRBV28 and TRBJ2-7; 8 bases match TRBD1. Germline loops: CDR1 MDHEN, CDR2 SYDVKM. This CDR3 is built from 14 residues. The V segment lost 6 bases and the J segment 0 bases; nucleotides outside the gene matches: 4. Here the CDR3 DNA reads TGTGCCAGCAGACGACAGGGGAGCTCCTACGAGCAGTACTTC. It encodes CASRRQGSSYEQYF.

This chain joins TRBV5-1 and TRBJ2-7; maybe TRBD2 (6 bases). Germline-derived CDR1 and CDR2 are SGHRS and YFSETQ. The CDR3 consists of 15 residues. The ends were cut back, 4 bases at V and 2 bases at J, with 16 bases in the middle. The DNA of the CDR3 is TGCGCCAGCAGCCAAAGTAGCGGAGTGGCCTACGAGCAGTACTTC. Protein product: CASSQSSGVAYEQYF.

This sequence joins TRBV7-3 and TRBJ2-5; D perhaps matches TRBD2 (7 bases). Germline CDR1 reads SGHTA; CDR2 reads FQGTGA. V was cut by 5 bases and J by 0 bases, with 16 bases left in between. The CDR3 has 16 amino acids. The CDR3 protein is CASSRRTRGNQETQYF. In DNA, the CDR3 is TGTGCCAGCAGCCGCCGGACTAGGGGGAACCAAGAGACCCAGTACTTC. Combining the CDR3 with reference TRBV7-3 and TRBJ2-5 gives the whole variable domain GAGVSQTPSNKVTEKGKYVELRCDPISGHTALYWYRQSLGQGPEFLIYFQGTGAADDSGLPNDRFFAVRPEGSVSTLKIQRTERGDSAVYLCASSRRTRGNQETQYFGPGTRLLVL.

The chain recombines TRBV5-6 with TRBJ2-1; 8 nucleotides line up with TRBD2. The germline CDR1 and CDR2 sequences are SGHDT and YYEEEE. The CDR3 has 16 residues. V was clipped by 3 bases and J by 7 bases; unmatched bases: 12. The CDR3 is CASSSVRGLAGNEQFF. The CDR3 bases are TGTGCCAGCAGCTCGGTGAGGGGTCTAGCGGGTAATGAGCAGTTCTTC.

For this clone: Relative to the germline gene, one junction end is altered; a read error may explain this. The chain joins TRBV14 to TRBJ2-7; 7 bases agree with TRBD1. Germline V gene lookup returns CDR1 SGHDN and CDR2 FVKESK. The CDR3 spans 17 residues. The CDR3 DNA reads as TGTGCCAGCAGCGAAGAAAACCGGGACAGAAACCCCCACGAGCAGTACTTC. It translates to CASSEENRDRNPHEQYF. The full variable domain, with the rest looked up from reference TRBV14 and TRBJ2-7, is EAGVTQFPSHSVIEKGQTVTLRCDPISGHDNLYWYRRVMGKEIKFLLHFVKESKQDESGMPNNRFLAERTGGTYSTLKVQPAELEDSGVYFCASSEENRDRNPHEQYFGPGTRLTVT.

The chain employs TRBV28 and TRBJ2-1; D perhaps matches TRBD2 (5 bases). V lost 1 base, J lost 4 bases, and 11 bases lay in between. Germline CDR1 is MDHEN and CDR2 is SYDVKM. The CDR3 has 15 amino acids. The CDR3 reads CASSLLDSPYNEQFF. The CDR3 coding sequence is TGTGCCAGCAGTTTATTGGACTCCCCGTACAATGAGCAGTTCTTC.

The genes are TRBV5-4 and TRBJ2-7, with D perhaps TRBD2 (5 bases). CDR3 size: 15 residues. Germline CDR1 reads SGHNT; CDR2 reads YYREEE (reference sequence). Trimming took 2 bases from V and 3 from J, leaving 15 bases between them. Written as DNA, the CDR3 is TGTGCCAGCAGCTTTGGCGGGTCGGCGGGCTACGAGCAGTACTTC. It translates to CASSFGGSAGYEQYF.

The V gene is TRBV6-5, the J gene TRBJ2-7; 7 bases line up with TRBD1. Germline V gene data show CDR1 as MNHEY and CDR2 as SVGAGI. The junction had 2 bases not matched to a gene; V was cut back by 0 bases and J by 0 bases. There are 15 residues in the CDR3. The CDR3 is CASSYSGTVSYEQYF. CDR3 DNA sequence: TGTGCCAGCAGTTACTCTGGGACAGTCTCCTACGAGCAGTACTTC.

V and J are TRBV30 and TRBJ2-1, with 10 nucleotides matching TRBD1. Germline CDR1 reads GTSNPN; CDR2 reads SVGIG (reference sequence). The CDR3 contains 14 residues. V shed 4 bases, J shed 10 bases, and the junction held 10 bases outside the gene matches. The CDR3 coding sequence is TGTGCCTGGACGACAGGGGGCGCATACAGGGAGCAGTTCTTC. This gives the protein CAWTTGGAYREQFF.

This chain links TRBV7-9 with TRBJ2-7; a weak D match, TRBD1 (6 bases). Deletions cut 5 bases from V and 3 bases from J, with 17 bases between. Germline V lookup: CDR1 SEHNR, CDR2 FQNEAQ (reference sequence). The CDR3 is 15 residues long. CDR3 sequence (DNA): TGTGCCAGCAGCCCGAACGAAGGGACAAGCTACGAGCAGTACTTC. It yields the protein CASSPNEGTSYEQYF.

The chain uses TRBV6-5 and TRBJ2-3, with D possibly matching TRBD2 (6 bases). This CDR3 region has 15 residues. Per germline, CDR1 MNHEY and CDR2 SVGAGI. Deletions cut 6 bases from V and 2 bases from J, with 15 bases between. CDR3 DNA sequence: TGTGCCAGCAGAGCCGGGACTCTTTTCACAGATACGCAGTATTTT. Translating gives CASRAGTLFTDTQYF.

The chain joins TRBV7-9 to TRBJ1-2; TRBD1 is a possible D gene (6 bases). V lost 1 base and J 6 bases, leaving 9 bases between the germline ends. From germline, CDR1 is SEHNR and CDR2 FQNEAQ (reference sequence). The CDR3 is 13 amino acids. CDR3 sequence: CASSLDPGDGYTF. CDR3 DNA: TGTGCCAGCAGCTTAGATCCAGGGGATGGCTACACCTTC.

V is TRBV5-1 and J is TRBJ2-5, with D unclear. Germline lookup yields CDR1 SGHRS and CDR2 YFSETQ. The CDR3 sequence is 13 residues long. V was cut by 0 bases and J by 3 bases, with 6 bases left in between. In DNA form, the CDR3 reads TGCGCCAGCAGCTTGGGGGCCGAAGAGACCCAGTACTTC. This translates into CASSLGAEETQYF.

The chain links TRBV5-1 to TRBJ2-7; D may be TRBD2 (6 bases). The V gene lost 7 bases and the J gene lost 2 bases, with 16 bases spanning the gap. The germline V gene encodes CDR1 SGHRS and CDR2 YFSETQ. The CDR3 length is 14 residues. The chain's CDR3 is CASRIGGGAYEQYF. CDR3 DNA: TGCGCCAGCCGTATTGGGGGAGGCGCCTACGAGCAGTACTTC.

In this sample, this clone turned up a few times. CDR3 nucleotide sequence: TGTGCCAGCAGCCCCCTAGCGGGTGACACCGGGGAGCTGTTTTTT. Protein: CASSPLAGDTGELFF. The rearrangement uses TRBV7-9 and TRBJ2-2; TRBD2 agrees at 8 bases. Germline V lookup: CDR1 SEHNR, CDR2 FQNEAQ (reference sequence). This CDR3 has 15 residues. J gave up 3 bases and V 5 bases, and 5 bases lay outside the gene matches.

This sequence joins TRBV7-2 and TRBJ2-1, with TRBD2 matching over 10 bases. Unmatched junction bases numbered 5, after V lost 2 bases and J lost 4 bases. The germline V gene encodes CDR1 SGHTA and CDR2 FQGNSA. The CDR3 has 16 residues. The CDR3 DNA reads as TGTGCCAGCAGCTTATTCGTAGCGGGAGGTTACAATGAGCAGTTCTTC. Its translation: CASSLFVAGGYNEQFF.

The chain has TRBV14 and TRBJ1-1, with D hard to call. CDR1 is SGHDN, CDR2 FVKESK, per germline. The CDR3 runs to 11 residues. Trimming took 4 bases from V and 5 from J, leaving 5 bases between them. The CDR3 region has the DNA TGTGCCAGCAGCCCTCGGACTGAAGCTTTCTTT. It encodes CASSPRTEAFF.

The gene calls are TRBV6-4 and TRBJ1-5; 7 positions match TRBD1. V lost 11 bases to trimming and J lost 6 bases; unmatched junction nucleotides: 10. Germline assignment: CDR1 MRHNA and CDR2 SNTAGT. This CDR3 has 13 amino acids. The CDR3 coding sequence is TGTGCCGGACCGACAGGGTTTTCTCAGCCCCAGCATTTT. Translating it yields CAGPTGFSQPQHF.

The chain links TRBV27 to TRBJ2-5; D unclear. The length of the CDR3 is 14 residues. In germline, CDR1 is MNHEY, CDR2 SMNVEV (reference sequence). Trimming left V 3 bases short and J 1 base short, with 9 bases between. The CDR3 DNA is TGTGCCAGCAGTTTTTTTGGCAGCCAAGAGACCCAGTACTTC. Translation gives CASSFFGSQETQYF.

This chain links TRBV7-9 with TRBJ2-7; 9 bases fit TRBD2. The CDR3 totals 15 residues. The junction had 8 bases not matched to a gene; V was cut back by 5 bases and J by 3 bases. From germline, CDR1 is SEHNR and CDR2 FQNEAQ (reference sequence). The CDR3 loop is CASSRGRAGFYEQYF. Here the CDR3 DNA reads TGTGCCAGCAGCCGCGGGAGGGCCGGTTTCTACGAGCAGTACTTC.

This chain uses TRBV12-5 with TRBJ1-2, with a tentative D call TRBD1 (6 bases). CDR1 is LGHNT, CDR2 FRNRAP, per germline. This CDR3 region has 15 residues. V gave up 6 bases and J gave up 3 bases, with 17 bases separating them. CDR3 nucleotide sequence: TGTGCTAGTGGCCACTCGGGCAGGGGTCACTATGGCTACACCTTC. This encodes CASGHSGRGHYGYTF.

The chain recombines TRBV7-8 with TRBJ2-2; a weak D match, TRBD2 (5 bases). The germline V and J ends were trimmed by 7 bases and 5 bases, with 11 bases remaining between them. This CDR3 region has 13 residues. Germline V gene lookup returns CDR1 SGHVS and CDR2 FQNEAQ. The DNA for the CDR3 is TGTGCCAGCACCCCAACGGGGACCGGGGAGCTGTTTTTT. This encodes CASTPTGTGELFF.

V is TRBV28 and J is TRBJ2-3; a weak D match, TRBD1 (6 bases). The CDR3 length is 13 residues. The germline CDR1 and CDR2 sequences are MDHEN and SYDVKM. Trimming removed 10 bases from V and 2 bases from J, with 13 bases in between. The CDR3 loop is CATGHGNTDTQYF. CDR3 DNA: TGTGCCACGGGACACGGAAACACAGATACGCAGTATTTT. Combining the CDR3 with reference TRBV28 and TRBJ2-3 gives the whole variable domain DVKVTQSSRYLVKRTGEKVFLECVQDMDHENMFWYRQDPGLGLRLIYFSYDVKMKEKGDIPEGYSVSREKKERFSLILESASTNQTSMYLCATGHGNTDTQYFGPGTRLTVL.

The gene calls are TRBV29-1 and TRBJ2-7, with 9 nucleotides matching TRBD1. V lost 7 bases to trimming and J lost 4 bases; unmatched junction nucleotides: 8. Germline CDR1 is SQVTM and CDR2 is ANQGSEA. CDR3 length: 13 residues. The CDR3 DNA reads TGCAGCGCTCGGCGGACAGGGGCGTACGAGCAGTACTTC. This translates into CSARRTGAYEQYF.

The CDR3 coding sequence is TGTGCCAGCAGCTTGCCGCCCAGGGAAATTGGCGATGAGCAGTTCTTC. Protein: CASSLPPREIGDEQFF. The V call is TRBV5-6, the J call TRBJ2-1; tentative D call: TRBD1 (5 bases). From germline, CDR1 is SGHDT and CDR2 YYEEEE. The CDR3 is made up of 16 amino acids. V gave up 1 base and J gave up 8 bases, with 19 bases separating them. Supplemented by reference TRBV5-6 and TRBJ2-1, the full variable domain reads DAGVTQSPTHLIKTRGQQVTLRCSPKSGHDTVSWYQQALGQGPQFIFQYYEEEERQRGNFPDRFSGHQFPNYSSELNVNALLLGDSALYLCASSLPPREIGDEQFFGPGTRLTVL.

The genes are TRBV5-1 and TRBJ2-5; D remains unclear. Per the germline V gene, CDR1 is SGHRS and CDR2 is YFSETQ. V lost 2 bases to trimming and J lost 7 bases, with 15 bases between them. The CDR3 runs 14 residues. The DNA of the CDR3 is TGCGCCAGCAGCTTCTCCCAGGTTTTGTGGACCCAGTACTTC. Its translation is CASSFSQVLWTQYF. The variable domain in full, completed from reference TRBV5-1 and TRBJ2-5, reads KAGVTQTPRYLIKTRGQQVTLSCSPISGHRSVSWYQQTPGQGLQFLFEYFSETQRNKGNFPGRFSGRQFSNSRSEMNVSTLELGDSALYLCASSFSQVLWTQYFGPGTRLLVL.